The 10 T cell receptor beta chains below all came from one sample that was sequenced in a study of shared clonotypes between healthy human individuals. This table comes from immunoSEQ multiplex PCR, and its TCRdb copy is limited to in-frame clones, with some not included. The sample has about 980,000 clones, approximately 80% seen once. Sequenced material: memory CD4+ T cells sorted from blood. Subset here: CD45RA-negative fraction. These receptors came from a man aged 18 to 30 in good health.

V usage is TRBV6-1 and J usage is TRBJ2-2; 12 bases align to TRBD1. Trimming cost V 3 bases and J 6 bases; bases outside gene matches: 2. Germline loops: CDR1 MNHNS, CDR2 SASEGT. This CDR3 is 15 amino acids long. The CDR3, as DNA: TGTGCCAGCAGTGAGGGGACAGGGGGCCCCGGGGAGCTGTTTTTT. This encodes CASSEGTGGPGELFF.

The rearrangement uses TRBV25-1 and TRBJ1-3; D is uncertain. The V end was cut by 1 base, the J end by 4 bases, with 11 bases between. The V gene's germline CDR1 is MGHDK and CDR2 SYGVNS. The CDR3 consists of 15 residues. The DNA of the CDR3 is TGTGCCAGCAGTGAATCCGCGGGATCCGGAAACACCATATATTTT. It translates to CASSESAGSGNTIYF.

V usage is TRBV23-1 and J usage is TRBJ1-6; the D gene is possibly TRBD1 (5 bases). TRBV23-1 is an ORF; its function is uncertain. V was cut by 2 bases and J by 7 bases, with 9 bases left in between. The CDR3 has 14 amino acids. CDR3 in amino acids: CASSQAGLNSPLHF. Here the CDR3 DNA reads TGCGCCAGCAGTCAAGCGGGGCTGAATTCACCCCTCCACTTT.

CDR3 protein: CAWSVLSWGYEQYF. The CDR3 DNA reads as TGTGCCTGGAGTGTTCTGTCTTGGGGCTACGAGCAGTACTTC. V is TRBV30 and J is TRBJ2-7; D unresolved. Germline V gene data show CDR1 as GTSNPN and CDR2 as SVGIG (reference sequence). V lost 0 bases, J lost 3 bases, and 12 bases lay in between. The CDR3 spans 14 residues.

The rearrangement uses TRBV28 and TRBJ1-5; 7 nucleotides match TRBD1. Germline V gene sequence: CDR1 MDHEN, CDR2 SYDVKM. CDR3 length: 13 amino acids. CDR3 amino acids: CAGRGGNGQPQHF. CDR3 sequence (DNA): TGTGCGGGCCGAGGGGGCAACGGTCAGCCCCAGCATTTT.

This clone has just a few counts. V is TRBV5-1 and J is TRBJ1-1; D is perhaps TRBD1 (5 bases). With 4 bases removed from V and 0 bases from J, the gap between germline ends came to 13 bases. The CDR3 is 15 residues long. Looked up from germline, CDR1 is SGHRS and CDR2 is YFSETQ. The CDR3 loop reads CASSIRDGVNTEAFF. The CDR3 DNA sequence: TGCGCCAGCAGCATCCGGGACGGGGTGAACACTGAAGCTTTCTTT. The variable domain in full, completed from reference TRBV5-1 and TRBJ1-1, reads KAGVTQTPRYLIKTRGQQVTLSCSPISGHRSVSWYQQTPGQGLQFLFEYFSETQRNKGNFPGRFSGRQFSNSRSEMNVSTLELGDSALYLCASSIRDGVNTEAFFGQGTRLTVV.

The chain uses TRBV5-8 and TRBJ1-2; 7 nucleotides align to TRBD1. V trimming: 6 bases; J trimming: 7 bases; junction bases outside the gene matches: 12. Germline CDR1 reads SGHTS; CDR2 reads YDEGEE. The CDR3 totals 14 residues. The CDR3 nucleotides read TGTGCCAGCAACCCCGGCCGGACAGGTCGTGGCTACACCTTC. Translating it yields CASNPGRTGRGYTF.

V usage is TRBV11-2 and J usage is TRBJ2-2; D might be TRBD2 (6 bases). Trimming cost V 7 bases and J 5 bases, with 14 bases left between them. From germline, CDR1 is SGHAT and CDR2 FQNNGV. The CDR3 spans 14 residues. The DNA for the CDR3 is TGTGCCAGCATGTCGACTAGTCGTACCGGGGAGCTGTTTTTT. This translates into CASMSTSRTGELFF.

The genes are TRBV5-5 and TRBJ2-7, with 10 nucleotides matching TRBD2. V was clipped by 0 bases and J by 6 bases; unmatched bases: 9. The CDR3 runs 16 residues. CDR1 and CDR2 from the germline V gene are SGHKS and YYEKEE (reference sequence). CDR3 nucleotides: TGTGCCAGCAGCTTGGTTCTAGCGGGAGTGTGGGCCGAGCAGTACTTC. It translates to CASSLVLAGVWAEQYF.

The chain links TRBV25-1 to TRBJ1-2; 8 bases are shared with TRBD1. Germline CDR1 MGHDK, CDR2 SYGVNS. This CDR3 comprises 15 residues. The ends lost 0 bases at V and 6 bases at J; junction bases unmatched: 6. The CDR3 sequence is CASSEYQGALNGYTF. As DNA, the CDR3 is TGTGCCAGCAGTGAATATCAGGGGGCTCTGAATGGCTACACCTTC.